A selection of T cell receptor beta chains follows, all from one sample in a study of T-cell reconstitution after alpha-beta-depleted transplantation in children. TCRdb recomputed calls from the PCR reads with MiXCR, one row per CDR3 protein. The sample has 350,000 to 450,000 distinct CDR3 sequences, roughly 21% seen once. Material: PBMCs from the stem cell graft donor, obtained from the stem cell graft. These receptor sequences come from a human donor who donated a stem cell graft to a child with acute myeloid leukemia. The CDR3 runs from the conserved cysteine through the conserved F or W. A row's size may be missing; if present it is once, few, many or a size class.

V	J	size	CDR3
TRBV24-1	TRBJ2-2	-	CATSDPLLAGGPGELFF
TRBV12-3/TRBV12-4	TRBJ1-5	many	CASSFEARQPQHF
TRBV20-1	TRBJ2-3	-	CSAMDSDTDTQYF
TRBV10-3	TRBJ2-3	-	CAIKGTALHTDTQYF
TRBV7-6	TRBJ1-2	many	CASSWPDRANYGYTF
TRBV24-1	TRBJ2-3	-	CATSDPPKVTQYF
TRBV20-1	TRBJ1-2	few	CSAMTGPNYGYTF
TRBV7-9	TRBJ2-1	few	CASSSTGYEQFF
TRBV6-5	TRBJ2-2	-	CASSFTLASTGELFF
TRBV4-1	TRBJ2-3	-	CASSQGGSRYTDTQYF
TRBV29-1	TRBJ2-7	medium-sized	CSVGRGSYEQYF
TRBV29-1	TRBJ2-7	-	CSVEVPFRLAGDSCEQYF
TRBV7-2	TRBJ2-3	-	CASSLGPTRDTQYF
TRBV24-1	TRBJ2-5	-	CAISDGAGGIQETQYF
TRBV5-4	TRBJ2-3	-	CASSLLGLAGGPNTDTQYF
TRBV5-1	TRBJ2-3	few	CASSGDSWTSTDTQYF
TRBV29-1	TRBJ2-3	-	CSVENRLAVSTDTQYF
TRBV10-3	TRBJ1-1	few	CAISESFGDSSTEAFF
TRBV4-1	TRBJ2-3	-	CASSLGHSDTQYF
TRBV20-1	TRBJ2-3	few	CSASPGSGGRTDTQYF
TRBV4-3	TRBJ1-6	-	CASSQGWDSPLHF
TRBV28	TRBJ2-5	-	CASRITGLQETQYF
TRBV20-1	TRBJ2-7	-	CSARTSFYEQYF
TRBV28	TRBJ1-2	-	CASSLPGRTGAGYTF
TRBV12-3/TRBV12-4	TRBJ1-5	-	CASSRGKPQHF
TRBV15	TRBJ2-1	few	CATELAGGRNEQFF
TRBV7-2	TRBJ1-5	-	CASSFSSTGRTQPQHF
TRBV29-1	TRBJ1-5	many	CSVDPPNQPQHF
TRBV24-1	TRBJ1-2	-	CATSDLDTYTF
TRBV6-2/TRBV6-3	TRBJ2-7	many	CASSPLSYEQYF
TRBV7-3	TRBJ2-3	-	CASSVLAGDIDTQYF